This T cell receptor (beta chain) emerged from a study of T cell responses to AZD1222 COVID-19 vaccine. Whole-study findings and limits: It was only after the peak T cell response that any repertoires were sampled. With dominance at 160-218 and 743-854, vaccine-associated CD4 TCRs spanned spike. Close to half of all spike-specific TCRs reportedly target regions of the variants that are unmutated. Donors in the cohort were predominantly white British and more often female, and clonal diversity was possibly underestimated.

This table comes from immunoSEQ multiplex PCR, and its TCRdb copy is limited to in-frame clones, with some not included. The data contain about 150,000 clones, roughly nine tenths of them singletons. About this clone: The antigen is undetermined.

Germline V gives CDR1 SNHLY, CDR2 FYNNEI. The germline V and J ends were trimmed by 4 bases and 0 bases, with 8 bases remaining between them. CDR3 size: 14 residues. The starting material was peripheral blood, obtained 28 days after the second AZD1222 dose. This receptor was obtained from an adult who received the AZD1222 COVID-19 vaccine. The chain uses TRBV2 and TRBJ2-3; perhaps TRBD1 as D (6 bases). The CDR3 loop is CASSVGHSTDTQYF. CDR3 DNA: TGTGCCAGCAGTGTGGGACATAGCACAGATACGCAGTATTTT.